This is a list of T cell receptor beta chains from one sample in a study of PD-1 blockade in classical Hodgkin lymphoma. Assay used: immunoSEQ multiplex PCR; TCRdb lists only in-frame clones, some missing. The sample has around 100,000 clones, about nine tenths seen once. The source was peripheral blood mononuclear cells (PBMCs), collected before the fourth cycle of nivolumab. These receptors all come from a human donor with classical Hodgkin lymphoma. Each CDR3 is given with its conserved first and last residue. D genes are given only for firm matches. Clone size appears in some rows only: once, few, many, or a class for an expanded clone.

clone_size	d_call	v_call	j_call	cdr3_aa	cdr3_nt
.	TRBD1	TRBV7-9	TRBJ2-5	CASSRTGGIETQYF	TGTGCCAGCTCCAGGACAGGGGGCATCGAGACCCAGTACTTC
.	.	TRBV4-1	TRBJ2-5	CASSQDSLAQETQYF	TGCGCCAGCAGCCAAGATAGTCTCGCACAAGAGACCCAGTACTTC
once	TRBD1	TRBV5-4	TRBJ1-1	CATGQGAASEAFF	TGTGCCACAGGACAGGGGGCTGCATCTGAAGCTTTCTTT
.	.	TRBV2	TRBJ1-1	CASSPISSLEAFF	TGTGCCAGCAGTCCAATCTCTTCGCTTGAAGCTTTCTTT
.	TRBD2	TRBV7-2	TRBJ2-1	CASSLERGGNNEQFF	TGTGCCAGCAGCTTAGAGCGGGGGGGGAACAATGAGCAGTTCTTC
.	.	TRBV30	TRBJ1-4	CAWSVGYGTNEKLFF	TGTGCCTGGAGTGTAGGGTACGGAACTAATGAAAAACTGTTTTTT
.	TRBD1	TRBV9	TRBJ2-2	CASSSAGTGTTGELFF	TGTGCCAGCAGCTCAGCCGGGACAGGGACCACCGGGGAGCTGTTTTTT
.	.	TRBV11-2	TRBJ2-3	CASSFVQGQGGGTDTQYF	TGTGCCAGCAGCTTCGTACAAGGGCAAGGGGGTGGGACAGATACGCAGTATTTT
.	TRBD2	TRBV4-3	TRBJ2-7	CASSPGLAGGSYEQYF	TGCGCCAGCAGCCCAGGACTAGCGGGGGGTTCCTACGAGCAGTACTTC
once	TRBD2	TRBV9	TRBJ2-1	CASSVGVAGGTYNEQFF	TGTGCCAGCAGCGTAGGGGTAGCGGGGGGTACTTACAATGAGCAGTTCTTC